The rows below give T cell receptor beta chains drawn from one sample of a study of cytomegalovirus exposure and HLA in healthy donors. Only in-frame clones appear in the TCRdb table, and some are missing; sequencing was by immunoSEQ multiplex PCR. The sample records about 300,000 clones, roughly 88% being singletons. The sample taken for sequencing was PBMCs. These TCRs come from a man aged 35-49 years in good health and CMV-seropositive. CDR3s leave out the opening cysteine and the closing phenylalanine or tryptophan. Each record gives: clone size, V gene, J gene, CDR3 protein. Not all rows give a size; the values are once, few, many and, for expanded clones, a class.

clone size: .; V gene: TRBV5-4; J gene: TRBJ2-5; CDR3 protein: ASSFQGSSGTQY
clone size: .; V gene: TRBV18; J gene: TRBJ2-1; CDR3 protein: ASSPDIGLASGEQF
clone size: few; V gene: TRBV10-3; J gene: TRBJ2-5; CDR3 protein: AISEGDRVQETQY
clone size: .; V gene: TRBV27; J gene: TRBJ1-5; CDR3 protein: ASSLGGAGNQPQH
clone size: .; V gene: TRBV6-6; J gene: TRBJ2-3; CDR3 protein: ASSPPDLVADTQY
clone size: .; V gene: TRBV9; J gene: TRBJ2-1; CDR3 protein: ASSDPGNGSFNDEQF
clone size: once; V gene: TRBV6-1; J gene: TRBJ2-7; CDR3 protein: ASSEGTHYEQY
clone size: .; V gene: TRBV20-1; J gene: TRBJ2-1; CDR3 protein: SALEGGRWF
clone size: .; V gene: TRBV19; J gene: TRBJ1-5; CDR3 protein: ASRPGTALNQPQH
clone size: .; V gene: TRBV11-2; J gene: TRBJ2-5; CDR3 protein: ASSLGDRGQNPYQETQY
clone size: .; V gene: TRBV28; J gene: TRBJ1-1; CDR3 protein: ASSSLQGSTEAF
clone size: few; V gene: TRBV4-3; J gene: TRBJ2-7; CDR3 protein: ASSFRLAGEYEQY
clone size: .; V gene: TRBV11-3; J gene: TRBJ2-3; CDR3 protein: ASSFRSGSTDTQY
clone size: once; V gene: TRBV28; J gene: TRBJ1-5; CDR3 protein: ASREQGSGNQPQH
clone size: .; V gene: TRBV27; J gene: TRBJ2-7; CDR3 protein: ASSHGLAGEGEQY
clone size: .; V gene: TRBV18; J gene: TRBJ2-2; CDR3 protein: ASSPLTGAGELF
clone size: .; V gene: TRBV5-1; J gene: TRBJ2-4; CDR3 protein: ASSPPGGRHIQY
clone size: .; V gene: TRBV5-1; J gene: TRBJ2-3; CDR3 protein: ASSNSGTGAGRSTDTQY
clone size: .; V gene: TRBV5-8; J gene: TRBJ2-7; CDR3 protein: ASSLVQSRYEQY
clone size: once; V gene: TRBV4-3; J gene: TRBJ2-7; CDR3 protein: ASSQAATGTGVEQY
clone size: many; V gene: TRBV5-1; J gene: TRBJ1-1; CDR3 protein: ASTTGTYNPTEAF
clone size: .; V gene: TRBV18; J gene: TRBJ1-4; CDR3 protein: ASSPLAPGATNEKLF
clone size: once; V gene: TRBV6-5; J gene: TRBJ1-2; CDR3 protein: ASRLRGRGYT
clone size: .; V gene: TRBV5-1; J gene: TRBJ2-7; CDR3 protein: ASSLSSGRFQGRY
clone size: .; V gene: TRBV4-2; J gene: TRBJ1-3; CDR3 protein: ASSQDFNSGNTIY
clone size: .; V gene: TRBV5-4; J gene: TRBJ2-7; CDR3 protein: ASSSYDYEQY
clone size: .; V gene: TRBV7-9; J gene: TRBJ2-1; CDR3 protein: ASSDNRGATYNEQF
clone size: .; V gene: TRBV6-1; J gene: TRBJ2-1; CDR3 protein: ASRVTSGTYNEQF
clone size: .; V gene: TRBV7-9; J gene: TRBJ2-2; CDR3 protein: SSSPPRQGSTGELF
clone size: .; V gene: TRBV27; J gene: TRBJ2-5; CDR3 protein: AKYIGTGPQETQY
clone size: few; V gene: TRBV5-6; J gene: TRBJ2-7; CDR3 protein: ASSRDLGGYEQY
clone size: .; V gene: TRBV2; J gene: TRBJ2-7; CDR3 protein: ASSGLARPFSYEQY
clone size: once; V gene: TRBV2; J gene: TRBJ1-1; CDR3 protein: ASRLRGPTEAF
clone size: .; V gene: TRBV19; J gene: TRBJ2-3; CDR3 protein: ASSIGASRYTDTQY
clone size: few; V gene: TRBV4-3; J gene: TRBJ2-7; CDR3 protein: ASSQDPRGYEQY
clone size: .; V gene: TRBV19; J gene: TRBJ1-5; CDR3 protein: ASRDNNQPQH
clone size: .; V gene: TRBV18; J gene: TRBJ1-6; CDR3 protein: ASSRTGGNSPLH
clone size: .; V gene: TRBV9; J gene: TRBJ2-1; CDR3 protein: ASICSYNEQF
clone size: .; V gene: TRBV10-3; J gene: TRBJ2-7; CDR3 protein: AISVGTAYEQY
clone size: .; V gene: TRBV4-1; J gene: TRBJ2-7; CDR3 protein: ASSQKTGADPYEQY
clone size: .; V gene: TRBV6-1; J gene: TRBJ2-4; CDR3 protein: ASTLLAGGPRD
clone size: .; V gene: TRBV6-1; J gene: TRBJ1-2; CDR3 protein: ASSVPSTGSAGNYGYT
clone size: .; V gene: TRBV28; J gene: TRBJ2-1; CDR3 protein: ASSLRASGRQNEQF
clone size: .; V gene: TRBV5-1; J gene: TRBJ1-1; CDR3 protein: ASAQTGLNTEAF
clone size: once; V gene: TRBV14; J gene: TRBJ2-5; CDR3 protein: ASSHSRTGGKGETQY
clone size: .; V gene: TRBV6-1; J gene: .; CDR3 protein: ASASGGTAIYEQY
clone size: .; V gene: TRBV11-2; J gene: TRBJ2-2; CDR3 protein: ASSLRGGAGNTGELF
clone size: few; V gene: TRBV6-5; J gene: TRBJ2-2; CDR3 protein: ASSYPGQGSAGELF
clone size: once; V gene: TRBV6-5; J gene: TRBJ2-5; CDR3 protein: ASSYSRMEKETQY
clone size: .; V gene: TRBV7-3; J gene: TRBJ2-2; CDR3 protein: ASNQGGGGELF
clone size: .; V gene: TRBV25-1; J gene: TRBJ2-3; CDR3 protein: ASSRTGSDTQY
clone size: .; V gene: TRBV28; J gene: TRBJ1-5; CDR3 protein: ASIGQGGNQPQH
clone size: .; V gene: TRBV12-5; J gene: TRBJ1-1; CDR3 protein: ASGLAPKDRQNTEAF
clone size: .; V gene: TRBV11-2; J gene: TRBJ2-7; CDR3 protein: ASSRQGGEYEQY
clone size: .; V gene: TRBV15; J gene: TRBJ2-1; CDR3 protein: ATSRGQGLRRGNEQF